The 12 T cell receptor beta chains in this list originate from one sample, sequenced in a study of T cell responses to AZD1222 COVID-19 vaccine. Clones were read by immunoSEQ multiplex PCR, and TCRdb kept only the in-frame ones, dropping some. The sample has about 120,000 clones; about 87% are singletons. This specimen was peripheral blood, taken on day 0 of AZD1222 vaccination. The receptors derive from an adult in good health.

The chain uses TRBV29-1 and TRBJ1-2; the match to TRBD1 covers 8 bases. In germline, CDR1 is SQVTM, CDR2 ANQGSEA. CDR3 length: 13 residues. V shed 6 bases and J 4 bases; nucleotides not matched to a gene: 7. Here the CDR3 reads CSVEDRALYGYTF. CDR3 sequence (DNA): TGCAGCGTCGAGGACAGGGCCCTCTATGGCTACACCTTC.

The chain has TRBV7-9 and TRBJ1-1; D is unresolved. CDR1 is SEHNR, CDR2 FQNEAQ, per germline (reference sequence). The V gene lost 4 bases and the J gene lost 1 base, with 13 bases spanning the gap. This CDR3 spans 15 amino acids. The CDR3 loop reads CASSSDRQSNTEAFF. The CDR3 DNA reads as TGTGCCAGCAGCTCGGACCGACAATCGAACACTGAAGCTTTCTTT.

The chain has TRBV23-1 and TRBJ2-1; 9 bases are a match to TRBD1. TRBV23-1 is flagged as an ORF with uncertain function. The CDR3 has 18 residues. V lost 0 bases to trimming and J lost 12 bases; unmatched junction nucleotides: 18. CDR3 amino acids: CASSQSMPSGTGRFGQFF. CDR3 in DNA: TGCGCCAGCAGTCAATCGATGCCGAGCGGGACAGGGCGTTTCGGGCAGTTCTTC.

The DNA for the CDR3 is TGTGCCAGCAGCCCACCCGGGCTAGGGAGCTCCTACGAGCAGTACTTC. Protein product: CASSPPGLGSSYEQYF. The J gene is TRBJ2-7, the V gene TRBV7-9; tentatively, D is TRBD2 (5 bases). This CDR3 spans 16 amino acids. V lost 5 bases to trimming and J lost 0 bases, with 17 bases between them. Per the germline V gene, CDR1 is SEHNR and CDR2 is FQNEAQ (reference sequence). The full variable domain, in which reference TRBV7-9 and TRBJ2-7 provide the parts outside the CDR3, is DTGVSQNPRHKITKRGQNVTFRCDPISEHNRLYWYRQTLGQGPEFLTYFQNEAQLEKSRLLSDRFSAERPKGSFSTLEIQRTEQGDSAMYLCASSPPGLGSSYEQYFGPGTRLTVT.

This sequence joins TRBV11-3 and TRBJ2-2; no definite D call. The CDR3 has 15 amino acids. CDR1 is SGHNT and CDR2 is YENEEA in the germline V gene. The V and J ends lost 5 bases and 2 bases respectively, with 12 bases between them. The CDR3 sequence is CASSLSWSNTGELFF. DNA for the CDR3: TGTGCCAGCAGCCTATCATGGAGTAACACCGGGGAGCTGTTTTTT.

V and J are TRBV29-1 and TRBJ2-3; no clear D. Germline CDR1 SQVTM, CDR2 ANQGSEA. The ends were cut back, 6 bases at V and 0 bases at J, with 13 bases in the middle. CDR3 length equals 14 residues. For the CDR3, the DNA is TGCAGCGTGGCGAGGACCGCTAGCACAGATACGCAGTATTTT. Protein product: CSVARTASTDTQYF.

This clone was counted only a few times. CDR3 residues: CASRRDTEAFF. Here the CDR3 DNA reads TGTGCCAGCAGAAGGGACACTGAAGCTTTCTTT. The chain has TRBV9 and TRBJ1-1, with D uncertain. CDR3 length: 11 amino acids. Looked up from germline, CDR1 is SGDLS and CDR2 is YYNGEE. V was pared by 5 bases and J by 3 bases, with 5 bases between.

The chain carries TRBV10-1 and TRBJ2-3, with D unclear. The CDR3 totals 13 residues. CDR1 is WNHNN and CDR2 is SYGVQD in the germline V gene (reference sequence). V lost 6 bases to trimming and J lost 1 base, with 8 bases between them. The CDR3 spells CASRGSGTDTQYF. CDR3 in DNA: TGCGCCAGCAGAGGTAGTGGCACAGATACGCAGTATTTT.

The chain recombines TRBV5-4 with TRBJ1-1; D not certain. CDR1 is SGHNT and CDR2 is YYREEE in the germline V gene (reference sequence). The CDR3 length is 15 residues. With 4 bases removed from V and 5 bases from J, the gap between germline ends came to 18 bases. The chain's CDR3 is CASSRLGPLGTEAFF. Here the CDR3 DNA reads TGTGCCAGCAGCCGACTGGGCCCCCTCGGAACTGAAGCTTTCTTT.

V usage is TRBV10-3 and J usage is TRBJ1-4, with a possible D match to TRBD1 (6 bases). V was clipped by 4 bases and J by 2 bases, with 8 bases between them. Germline loops: CDR1 ENHRY, CDR2 SYGVKD. The CDR3 covers 14 residues. Here the CDR3 reads CAISAGATNEKLFF. CDR3 DNA sequence: TGTGCCATCAGTGCAGGGGCGACTAATGAAAAACTGTTTTTT.

This chain uses TRBV24-1 with TRBJ1-3; D possibly corresponds to TRBD1 (5 bases). The CDR3 extends over 16 amino acids. The V and J ends lost 5 bases and 8 bases respectively, with 21 bases between them. CDR1 is KGHDR and CDR2 is SFDVKD in the germline V gene. The DNA of the CDR3 is TGTGCCACCAGTGGGGGCCCCGGGAAGGCGAAAGACACCATATATTTT. This codes for CATSGGPGKAKDTIYF.

This chain connects TRBV6-5 to TRBJ1-5; a weak D match, TRBD1 (6 bases). Germline CDR1 reads MNHEY; CDR2 reads SVGAGI. V lost 5 bases and J lost 5, with 13 bases in between. CDR3 length equals 14 residues. CDR3 protein: CASSQTGLYQPQHF. CDR3 nucleotide sequence: TGTGCCAGCAGTCAGACAGGTCTCTATCAGCCCCAGCATTTT.